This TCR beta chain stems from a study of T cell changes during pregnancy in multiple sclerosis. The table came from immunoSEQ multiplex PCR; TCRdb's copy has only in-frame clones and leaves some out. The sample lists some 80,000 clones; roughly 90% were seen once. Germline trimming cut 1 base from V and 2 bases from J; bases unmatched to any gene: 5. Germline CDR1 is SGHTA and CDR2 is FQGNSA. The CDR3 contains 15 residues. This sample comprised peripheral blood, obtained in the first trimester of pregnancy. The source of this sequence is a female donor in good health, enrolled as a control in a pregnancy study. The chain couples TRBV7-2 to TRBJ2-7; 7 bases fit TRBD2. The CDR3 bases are TGTGCCAGCAGCTTAGAAGGCGCGGGAGCCTACGAGCAGTACTTC. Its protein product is CASSLEGAGAYEQYF. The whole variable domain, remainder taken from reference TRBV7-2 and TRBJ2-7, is GAGVSQSPSNKVTEKGKDVELRCDPISGHTALYWYRQSLGQGLEFLIYFQGNSAPDKSGLPSDRFSAERTGGSVSTLTIQRTQQEDSAVYLCASSLEGAGAYEQYFGPGTRLTVT.